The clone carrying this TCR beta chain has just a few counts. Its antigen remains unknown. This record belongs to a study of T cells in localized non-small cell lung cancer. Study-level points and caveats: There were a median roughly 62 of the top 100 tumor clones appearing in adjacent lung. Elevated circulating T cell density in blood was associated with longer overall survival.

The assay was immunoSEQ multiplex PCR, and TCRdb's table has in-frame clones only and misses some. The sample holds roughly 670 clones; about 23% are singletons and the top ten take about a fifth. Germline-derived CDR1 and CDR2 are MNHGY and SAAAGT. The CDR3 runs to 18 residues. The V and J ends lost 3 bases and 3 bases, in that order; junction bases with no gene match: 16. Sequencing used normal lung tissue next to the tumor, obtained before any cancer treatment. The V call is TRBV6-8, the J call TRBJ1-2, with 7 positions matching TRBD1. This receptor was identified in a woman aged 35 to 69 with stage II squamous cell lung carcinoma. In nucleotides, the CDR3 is TGTGCCAGCAGTTATCGCAACCCGTCCCGGGACAGATACTATGGCTACACCTTC. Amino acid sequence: CASSYRNPSRDRYYGYTF.